A selection of T cell receptor beta chains follows, all from one sample in a study of cytomegalovirus exposure and HLA in healthy donors. Sequencing was performed with immunoSEQ multiplex PCR; in TCRdb, only in-frame clones are kept and a portion is missing. The top ten hold roughly 0.96% of the sample, which has some 310,000 clones, approximately 88% seen once. Source material: PBMCs. These receptors were obtained from a man younger than 40 in good health and CMV-seronegative. Both conserved end residues are part of each CDR3. A D gene is named only where the DNA matches it firmly. Expanded clones are given a class, and other clones once, few, many or no size at all.

abundance	v_gene	len	d_gene	j_gene	CDR3aa	CDR3nt
-	TRBV6-5	16	TRBD2	TRBJ2-5	CASSFYSGGRGETQYF	TGTGCCAGCAGTTTTTATAGCGGGGGGAGGGGAGAGACCCAGTACTTC
-	TRBV27	18	TRBD1	TRBJ1-1	CASSYYSGRKGAGTEAFF	TGTGCCAGCAGTTATTATTCGGGCCGAAAGGGGGCGGGCACTGAAGCTTTCTTT
-	TRBV7-2	15	-	TRBJ2-7	CASSLQVQGGGEQYF	TGTGCCAGCAGCTTACAGGTTCAGGGGGGCGGCGAGCAGTACTTC
-	TRBV11-2	18	-	TRBJ1-6	CASSPRPPGSSYNSPLHF	TGTGCCAGCAGCCCTAGACCTCCGGGGAGCTCCTATAATTCACCCCTCCACTTT
once	TRBV9	19	-	TRBJ2-6	CASSVEGQYHPSGANVLTF	TGTGCCAGCAGCGTAGAGGGGCAGTACCACCCTTCTGGGGCCAACGTCCTGACTTTC
-	TRBV7-6	13	-	TRBJ1-4	CASSPGDGEKLFF	TGTGCCAGCAGCCCGGGGGACGGGGAAAAACTGTTTTTT
once	TRBV27	14	-	TRBJ2-1	CARCRQVSYNEQFF	TGTGCCAGGTGCCGACAGGTCTCCTACAATGAGCAGTTCTTC
-	TRBV29-1	12	TRBD1	TRBJ2-1	CSAGQGAPEQFF	TGCAGCGCCGGACAGGGGGCACCCGAGCAGTTCTTC
few	TRBV5-1	13	TRBD1	TRBJ1-2	CASSVGTGWGYTF	TGCGCCAGCAGCGTTGGGACAGGGTGGGGCTACACCTTC
-	TRBV5-4	15	TRBD1	TRBJ2-1	CASSGGQGLLNEQFF	TGTGCCAGCAGCGGGGGACAGGGGCTTCTCAATGAGCAGTTCTTC
-	TRBV5-1	14	TRBD1	TRBJ2-7	CASSVIQGAYEQYF	TGCGCCAGCAGCGTCATACAGGGGGCCTACGAGCAGTACTTC
-	TRBV10-3	16	TRBD1	TRBJ2-3	CAISEAAGTGGDTQYF	TGTGCCATCAGTGAAGCCGCCGGGACAGGGGGGGATACGCAGTATTTT
-	TRBV5-4	14	TRBD1	TRBJ1-1	CASSLGGGQGRAFF	TGTGCCAGCAGCTTGGGAGGGGGCCAGGGAAGGGCTTTCTTT
-	TRBV7-2	18	TRBD2	TRBJ2-3	CASSLRPTSGGAKDTQYF	TGTGCCAGCAGCTTAAGACCTACGAGCGGGGGGGCGAAAGATACGCAGTATTTT
-	TRBV15	16	TRBD2	TRBJ2-2	CATSRALAGGTGELFF	TGTGCCACCAGCAGAGCACTAGCGGGGGGAACCGGGGAGCTGTTTTTT
once	TRBV27	14	TRBD1	TRBJ1-3	CASSRQGLGNTIYF	TGTGCCAGCAGTAGACAGGGCCTCGGAAACACCATATATTTT
-	TRBV7-9	18	TRBD2	TRBJ2-1	CADSSTSGGDPGYNEQFF	TGTGCCGACTCTAGCACTAGCGGGGGGGATCCTGGCTACAATGAGCAGTTCTTC
-	TRBV7-8	15	-	TRBJ1-2	CASSLAEPTNYGYTF	TGTGCCAGCAGCTTAGCGGAGCCCACTAACTATGGCTACACCTTC
-	TRBV27	13	-	TRBJ1-1	CASSFRATAEAFF	TGTGCCAGCAGTTTTCGCGCCACGGCTGAAGCTTTCTTT
-	TRBV4-3	16	TRBD1	TRBJ1-1	CASSQDPGGRNTEAFF	TGCGCCAGCAGCCAAGATCCAGGGGGGAGGAACACTGAAGCTTTCTTT
-	TRBV29-1	14	-	TRBJ1-2	CSVEAQRGSYGYTF	TGCAGCGTTGAAGCCCAGAGGGGGTCCTATGGCTACACCTTC
-	TRBV5-4	16	-	TRBJ2-4	CASSLEGREAKNIQYF	TGTGCCAGCAGCTTGGAGGGCAGGGAAGCCAAAAACATTCAGTACTTC
-	TRBV4-2	15	TRBD2	TRBJ2-2	CASSPWTSRTGELFF	TGTGCCAGCAGCCCGTGGACTAGCCGTACCGGGGAGCTGTTTTTT
-	TRBV6-1	12	-	TRBJ1-1	CASSARDNKAFF	TGTGCCAGCAGTGCCCGGGACAACAAAGCTTTCTTT
-	TRBV2	16	-	TRBJ2-3	CASSESIYIEADTQYF	TGTGCCAGCAGTGAATCGATCTATATAGAGGCAGATACGCAGTATTTT
-	TRBV25-1	14	TRBD1	TRBJ1-1	CASRTGQGIAEAFF	TGTGCCAGCAGGACGGGACAGGGAATAGCTGAAGCTTTCTTT
-	TRBV28	14	-	TRBJ1-1	CASSEELRNTEAFF	TGTGCCAGCAGTGAGGAACTACGGAACACTGAAGCTTTCTTT
-	TRBV19	15	TRBD1	TRBJ2-7	CASSNPGQVSYEQYF	TGTGCCAGTAGTAATCCGGGACAGGTTTCCTACGAGCAGTACTTC
-	TRBV5-6	15	TRBD1	TRBJ1-2	CATGTGSQYGYGYTF	TGTGCCACCGGGACAGGGTCCCAATATGGCTATGGCTACACCTTC
-	TRBV7-9	19	TRBD1	TRBJ2-6	CASSLRGQGALSGANVLTF	TGTGCCAGCAGCTTACGGGGACAGGGGGCTTTGTCTGGGGCCAACGTCCTGACTTTC
-	TRBV5-1	15	TRBD2	TRBJ2-1	CASSLTSGVNNEQFF	TGCGCCAGCAGCTTGACTAGCGGGGTGAACAATGAGCAGTTCTTC